Detailed here is one T cell receptor (beta chain). Its antigen remains unidentified. This sample also contains other DNA sequences that code for the same CDR3. Trimming removed 4 bases from V and 4 bases from J, leaving 10 bases between the germline ends. The CDR3 sequence holds 13 residues, the cysteine and phenylalanine included. The DNA shown is the 39-base CDR3, in frame from base 1. CDR1 and CDR2 are drawn from the germline V gene: LGHNA, YSLEER. The protocol used for the library was the immunoSEQ multiplex PCR assay. For the multiplex PCR, a mixture combining 60 forward primers for TCR Vbeta segments and 13 reverse primers for TCR Jbeta segments was used. A multiplex PCR assay on genomic DNA amplified the CDR3 region of rearranged TCR beta genes. Amplified TCR beta libraries were sequenced as 87-base-pair reads on the Illumina HiSeq System. As for how the authors treated the data: In a later analysis, approximately 74 million unique TCR beta chains were counted across the 690 or so repertoires, and approximately 9.9 million of these chains were shared by at least two donors. A nearest-neighbor algorithm error-corrected the raw reads and collapsed the reads into unique sequences, merging closely related sequences to remove PCR and sequencing errors. To assign V, D and J gene segments, CDR3 sequences were aligned to IMGT reference sequences. For a sequence to be retained, a match of at least six nucleotides was required to both a V gene segment and a J gene segment. A rearrangement counted as productive if the CDR3 had no stop codons and remained in frame with V and J, and every other rearrangement counted as non-productive. Following IMGT convention, CDR3 was defined as the stretch from the second conserved V-encoded cysteine to the conserved J-encoded phenylalanine. The earlier analysis of some 600 of the donors excluded sequences that lacked an unambiguous match to a single V gene segment. In an earlier analysis of several hundred of the donors, V segments were called functional above 56.7% productive rearrangements and were called segregating when the between-donor standard deviation exceeded 5%. A statistical classification framework was developed to diagnose cytomegalovirus status using the catalog of TCR beta chain sequences. In a later analysis, V and J genes were assigned by comparing TCR nucleotide sequences against IMGT/GENE-DB human TR gene sequences. Using the TCRdist pipeline, a later analysis assigned CDR3 sequences along with most-parsimonious VDJ recombination scenarios. A later analysis defined each TCR beta chain by its CDR3 amino acid sequence plus V-gene family, and excluded reads lacking a unique V-gene family. In a later analysis, 500 to 700 highly shared, low-generation-probability nucleotide sequences were removed to address suspected cross-contamination and a sequencing artifact. In a later analysis, a clonal expansion index was calculated for each public chain from normalized within-repertoire ranks of inferred template counts. A later analysis computed generation probabilities with a VDJ recombination model fitted to out-of-frame rearrangements, and checked the results against IGoR. In a later analysis, hypergeometric tests were used to score TCR-TCR, TCR-HLA and TCR-CMV co-occurrence, with a repertoire-size bias correction applied to TCR pairs. To estimate false discovery rates, a later analysis permuted the HLA or CMV assignments 20 times. In a later analysis, co-occurring TCRs were grouped using DBSCAN, with TCRdist sequence similarity added in when clustering inside HLA-allele-positive subsets. Repertoires with fewer than 30,000 or more than 120,000 public chains, plus five repertoires with anomalous nucleotide sharing, were excluded from co-occurrence clustering. What TCRdb holds here is the immuneACCESS table cut down to in-frame rearrangements. Part of the clones is not present; checked against another copy, under half of the missing clones reflect an unresolved V gene, and the others are unexplained. D and trimming were read from the DNA, whereas the V and J calls and clone size are those reported in that table. The table of this sample itemizes about 170,000 clones. The top ten constitute about 0.8% of the sample.

The cohort was made up of 666 healthy bone marrow donors. At the time of sampling, every cohort member was nominally healthy, though immune exposures that went unrecorded were likely present. The donor was CMV seropositive and was included in the group of about 290 seropositive cohort members. Each donor provided a peripheral blood sample, and peripheral blood mononuclear cells were used for TCR beta sequencing. The Qiagen DNeasy Blood Extraction Kit was used to extract genomic DNA from the blood cell samples. The sample originates from a study of cytomegalovirus exposure and HLA in healthy donors (dated by TCRdb to 2016 to 2017). Background for the entire study: In an earlier analysis of around 540 of the donors, under 300 Gb of sequence data and some 120 million unique TCR beta sequences from about 179 million T cells were reported. Along with the approximately 650-subject first cohort, a separate validation cohort of 120 different subjects was used. Because of strong linkage in the cohort, five DR-DQ haplotypes were treated as single units for association and clustering. Genome-wide SNP genotypes for about 60% of the roughly 670 donors were used in a later genetic analysis, which treated that subset as a discovery cohort. An earlier analysis of roughly 580 of the donors used high-throughput TCR beta sequencing to judge whether each TCR beta V gene segment behaved as functional or pseudogenic. The study was designed to test whether signatures of past pathogen exposure could be identified by cataloging public T cell receptors. Of the roughly 400 genotyped donors, 81% fell in the genetic ancestry cluster associated with self-reported Caucasian donors. To predict cytomegalovirus infection status, the study brought together high-throughput TCR immunosequencing, statistical association of individual TCRs with disease status, and machine learning. On average, around 240,000 unique TCR beta nucleotide sequences were sequenced per donor among about 400 genotyped donors of the cohort, with roughly 19% of those sequences being non-productive. In a later analysis, previously published TCR beta repertoires from 550 to 750 donors were re-analyzed and high-resolution HLA genotyping was added so that TCR occurrence patterns could be studied. Typing coverage varied by locus: roughly 629-640 donors for A, B, C, DRB1 and DQB1; some 520 for DQA1; over 600 for DPA1; around 450 for DPB1. HLA typing included class I and class II loci at four-digit resolution. Every discovery cohort repertoire had been produced on one sequencing platform. Roughly 300 gigabases of sequencing data and approximately 93 million unique TCR sequences were included in an early release covering 550 to 800 HLA-typed donors. Alongside the repertoire data, information on donor age, sex, ethnicity and CMV serostatus was compiled. The later analysis used no new phenotypic data to find candidate immune exposures, relying instead on TCR beta sequences and their occurrence across donors. The T cell repertoires of 666 subjects were profiled by immunosequencing and related to cytomegalovirus serostatus.

The paper as a whole reports these results and caveats: A later analysis found that HLA-associated TCR beta chains were more clonally expanded and had lower generation probabilities than equally common non-associated chains. In a later analysis, several top co-occurrence clusters were reported to appear linked to parvovirus B19, influenza, CMV and Epstein-Barr virus. An association between a missense DCLRE1C variant and V-gene and J-gene trimming of TCR beta chains was found in a later genetic analysis and replicated in an independent cohort. The cohort was sequenced for TCR beta chains only, and without alpha or paired-chain data the features that could be detected were limited. A cluster of highly shared sequence variants was judged likely to be a technical artifact of the sequencing pipeline. Three of the identified cytomegalovirus-associated TCR beta chains were confirmed in vitro to be specific for cytomegalovirus antigens. Roughly uniform sequencing depth across donors was assumed in presence/absence analyses, although this assumption may not hold. Correlated functional status among segregating V segments might reflect linkage disequilibrium, but an unknown experimental factor could not be ruled out. Because the 87-base-pair reads could not distinguish some IMGT-functional V segments, including TRBV6-2 and TRBV6-3, those segments were excluded. A later analysis found that most CMV-associated TCR beta chains appeared HLA-restricted, with HLA associations seemingly driven largely by CMV exposure. According to a later genetic analysis, donors in an Asian-associated ancestry cluster had fewer N-insertions in productive TCRs than the approximately 670-donor mean. The study listed approximately 150 TCR beta chains as associated with cytomegalovirus. CMV serostatus was the only immune exposure information available for the cohort. Because counts were too low, 15 to 20 rarely observed V segments, including chromosome 9 orphons, were excluded from the earlier analysis of fewer than 650 of the donors. While some public TCRs were present in many individuals, most TCR sequences turned up only very rarely across donors. When HLA alleles, especially DR and DQ, strongly co-occurred, TCR associations were difficult to assign to individual alleles. In a later analysis, the rate of TCR association differed among HLA loci, with DRB1 alleles having the most associated TCRs and HLA-C alleles having the fewest. HLA typing was unavailable for some donors at each locus, so association tests used only the typed subset. The authors suggested that the approach could potentially be generalized to other disease states and immunological phenotypes. A further reported finding was that TCR beta sequences accurately predicted the HLA-A and HLA-B alleles for most subjects in the first cohort. At a false discovery rate of 0.05, a later analysis linked 16,951 TCR beta sequences to specific HLA alleles. An earlier analysis of some 590 of the donors showed that most TCR beta V segments appeared in productive rearrangements either about 90% or about 30% of the time, which broadly matched IMGT annotations. The classifier was reported to diagnose cytomegalovirus status with high specificity and sensitivity in both the original and validation cohorts.

The sequencing sample was made of PBMCs. The chain uses TRBV4-3 and TRBJ2-5, with TRBD1 as a weak D call on 6 bases. This sequence originates from a woman aged 18-35 years in good health and CMV-seropositive. For the CDR3, the sequence is CASSRTGRETQYF. The bases are TGCGCCAGCAGCCGTACAGGGCGAGAGACCCAGTACTTC.